Sequencing of this TCR beta chain was carried out in a study of Ad26.COV2.S vaccination and SARS-CoV-2 variants (dated by TCRdb to about 2021). About the full investigation: Vaccine-arm donors were drawn from COV1001, a multicentre, randomized, double-blind, placebo-controlled phase I-IIa trial of Ad26.COV2.S in healthy adults. A total of approximately 30 samples were included in the TCR-sequenced set, comprising some 20 Ad26.COV2.S vaccine recipients, 5 placebo recipients and 8 SARS-CoV-2 convalescent individuals. Blinding of investigators to trial group allocation was maintained during experiments and outcome assessment. Trial participants were randomized into five groups of five: low-dose or high-dose Ad26.COV2.S given once or twice, or placebo on both occasions. Ad26.COV2.S was administered intramuscularly at 5 x 10^10 or 1 x 10^11 viral particles, either as a single shot or as two shots given 56 days apart. TCRbeta repertoire sequencing served as the tool for gauging how specific and how broad the SARS-CoV-2-reactive T cell receptors were following Ad26.COV2.S vaccination.

The CDR3 contains 16 residues, cysteine and phenylalanine counted. Only the CDR3 DNA is retained, 48 bases long and in frame from the first base. V is pared back by 5 bases and J by 2 bases, with 14 bases lying between the germline termini. The germline V gene encodes CDR1 KGHDR and CDR2 SFDVKD. Notes on this clone: The antigen it recognizes is unknown. The record has no base qualities; no much larger clone is one base away.

TCRbeta CDR3 regions were sequenced with the immunoSEQ Assay. After extraction, genomic DNA underwent amplification by bias-controlled multiplex PCR, followed by high-throughput sequencing. The authors' analysis ran thus. To quantify the absolute abundance of every unique TCRbeta CDR3 region, sequences were collapsed and filtered. T cell fraction was estimated by normalizing TCRbeta template counts to usable DNA, which was measured by amplifying reference genes present in all nucleated cells. Repertoire TCRs were annotated as SARS-CoV-2-specific by exact matching of V gene, CDR3 amino acid sequence and J gene to a known reactive TCR set. MIRA supplied the reference SARS-CoV-2 TCR set, which was filtered for enrichment in COVID-19-positive ImmuneCODE repertoires so that public or cross-reactive TCRs were removed. Using the MIRA antigens, annotated TCRs were further analysed by specific ORF or by position within an ORF. Breadth was defined as the number of annotated unique rearrangements divided by the total number of unique productive rearrangements, and depth was defined as the summed frequency of the annotated unique rearrangements. Two-sided Wilcoxon rank-sum tests were applied when comparing TCR breadth between groups. As stored in TCRdb, this immuneACCESS dataset retains in-frame rearrangements with V and J assigned. A fraction of the clones does not appear; measured against another copy, unresolved V genes explain less than half of the discrepancy, and the remainder lacks a known reason. The V and J calls and the clone size are those of that table, but D and trimming were determined from the DNA. This sample gives 350,000 to 450,000 clones in total; about 88% of them show up just once. Around 2% of the sample goes to the ten largest clones.

Study-level results and caveats: Ad26.COV2.S recipients had higher spike-specific TCR breadth than placebo recipients (P = 0.0014). The authors noted that the TCR breadth and depth analyses may have underestimated total T cell responses. After vaccination, substantial breadth of spike-specific CD8+ and CD4+ T cell responses was reported. The study was not powered for comparison of responses between vaccine doses or regimens. Vaccine and placebo recipients had similar non-spike TCR breadth, a finding consistent with the vaccine containing only spike.

The treatment or condition label here, explained by the study, means: over 15 received Ad26.COV2.S at low or high dose, single or two shots; a few received placebo; per-sample allocation not given. Repertoires of vaccine and placebo recipients were sequenced from samples collected on day 63 after the first injection. In Cohort 1b, more than 20 adults aged 18-55 years were enrolled at a single site in Boston, USA, between 29 July and 7 August 2020. As a vaccine, Ad26.COV2.S was a replication-incompetent adenovirus type 26 vector that expressed a prefusion-stabilized SARS-CoV-2 spike protein derived from the original Wuhan strain.

The clonotype comes from a person aged 18 to 59 who received the Ad26.COV2.S COVID-19 vaccine or a placebo. The sequence links TRBV24-1 to TRBJ2-2; 6 matching bases give a weak D call of TRBD2. The source material was peripheral blood, sampled in a trial of Ad26.COV2.S vaccine versus placebo. CDR3 region: CATSVSPGLNTGELFF. The nucleotides are TGTGCCACCAGTGTCTCCCCTGGACTAAACACCGGGGAGCTGTTTTTT.